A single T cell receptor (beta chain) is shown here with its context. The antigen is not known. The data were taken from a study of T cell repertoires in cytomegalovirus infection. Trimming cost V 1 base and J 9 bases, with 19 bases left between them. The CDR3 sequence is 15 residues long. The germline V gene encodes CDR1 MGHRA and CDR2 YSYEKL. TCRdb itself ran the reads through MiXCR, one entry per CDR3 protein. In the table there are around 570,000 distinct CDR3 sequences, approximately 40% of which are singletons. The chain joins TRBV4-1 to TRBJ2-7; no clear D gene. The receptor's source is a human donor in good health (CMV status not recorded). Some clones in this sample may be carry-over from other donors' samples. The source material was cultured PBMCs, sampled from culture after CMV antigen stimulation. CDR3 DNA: TGCGCCAGCAGCCAAGGATCGGACGGACGGCTGGGGCAGTACTTC. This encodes CASSQGSDGRLGQYF.